This T cell receptor (beta chain) was profiled in a study of T cell responses to AZD1222 COVID-19 vaccine. Study-wide background: It was second doses at about 4 or about 12 weeks that were pooled.

Repertoires were generated with immunoSEQ multiplex PCR, while TCRdb's copy carries only in-frame clones and drops some. The sample lists approximately 180,000 clones; about 90% were seen once. Study conclusions and caveats: Donors, mostly white British, included more females; clonal diversity was possibly underestimated. Spike-specific TCR depth and breadth grew after two AZD1222 doses.

Turning to this clone: What it recognizes is unknown.

V lost 5 bases, J lost 0 bases, and 15 bases lay in between. Germline V lookup: CDR1 SGHRS, CDR2 YFSETQ. This CDR3 is built from 16 residues. The material sequenced was peripheral blood, taken on day 0 of AZD1222 vaccination. The source is an adult in good health. This sequence joins TRBV5-1 and TRBJ1-3; D gene uncertain. CDR3 sequence: CASRADGRTSGNTIYF. The CDR3 DNA reads TGCGCCAGCAGGGCGGATGGCCGCACCTCTGGAAACACCATATATTTT.